These 13 T cell receptor beta chains share one sample of origin, sequenced in a study of cytomegalovirus exposure and HLA in healthy donors. The table came from immunoSEQ multiplex PCR; TCRdb's copy has only in-frame clones and leaves some out. Here the sample spans fewer than 300,000 clones, roughly 90% being singletons. Sample: PBMCs. These receptors all come from a woman under 30 in good health and CMV-seronegative.

This clone occurred a few times. This chain links TRBV30 with TRBJ1-1; D possibly corresponds to TRBD1 (6 bases). The CDR3 extends over 12 amino acids. The germline V gene encodes CDR1 GTSNPN and CDR2 SVGIG (reference sequence). Trimming took 5 bases from V and 1 from J, leaving 8 bases between them. The CDR3 DNA reads as TGTGCCTGGGGACAGAGGAACACTGAAGCTTTCTTT. Its protein is CAWGQRNTEAFF.

The chain links TRBV20-1 to TRBJ2-7, with TRBD2 as a possible D gene (6 bases). Germline CDR1 and CDR2: DFQATT and SNEGSKA (reference sequence). Trimming stripped 6 bases from V and 7 bases from J, with 13 bases between. The CDR3 totals 11 residues. CDR3 bases: TGCAGTGCAGGTCGTGGGGGGGAGCAGTACTTC. It specifies CSAGRGGEQYF.

The chain is built from TRBV12-5 and TRBJ2-7; 8 nucleotides agree with TRBD1. The CDR3 extends over 13 amino acids. Trimming at V came to 5 bases and at J to 3 bases, leaving 3 bases not matched to a gene. Germline V gene sequence: CDR1 LGHNT, CDR2 FRNRAP. DNA for the CDR3: TGTGCTAGTGGTCACGGGACAGGCTACGAGCAGTACTTC. Its translation is CASGHGTGYEQYF. Full variable domain (remainder filled in from reference TRBV12-5 and TRBJ2-7): DARVTQTPRHKVTEMGQEVTMRCQPILGHNTVFWYRQTMMQGLELLAYFRNRAPLDDSGMPKDRFSAEMPDATLATLKIQPSEPRDSAVYFCASGHGTGYEQYFGPGTRLTVT.

V gene TRBV2 combines with J gene TRBJ2-4, with D maybe TRBD1 (5 bases). The CDR3 loop spans 14 amino acids. V was trimmed by 1 base and J by 8 bases, leaving 12 bases between them. Germline V gene data show CDR1 as SNHLY and CDR2 as FYNNEI. CDR3 DNA sequence: TGTGCCAGCAGTGAAGACACATTAGGGGACATTCAGTACTTC. It specifies CASSEDTLGDIQYF.

The chain uses TRBV25-1 and TRBJ2-7, with a weak D call TRBD1 (5 bases). The CDR3 has 13 residues. V was clipped by 3 bases and J by 2 bases, with 8 bases between them. The germline CDR1 and CDR2 sequences are MGHDK and SYGVNS. CDR3 protein: CASSDRVTYEQYF. The DNA of the CDR3 is TGTGCCAGCAGTGACAGGGTCACCTACGAGCAGTACTTC.

The rearrangement uses TRBV7-3 and TRBJ2-6; 9 bases line up with TRBD1. Germline V gene lookup returns CDR1 SGHTA and CDR2 FQGTGA. The length of the CDR3 is 16 residues. The V gene end was trimmed by 4 bases and the J gene end by 2 bases; junction bases not matched to a gene: 3. CDR3 region: CASSSNRGPGANVLTF. DNA for the CDR3: TGTGCCAGCAGCTCCAACAGGGGGCCTGGGGCCAACGTCCTGACTTTC.

The genes are TRBV5-8 and TRBJ1-2; D possibly corresponds to TRBD1 (5 bases). CDR3 size: 11 residues. V dropped 2 bases and J dropped 10 bases, with 9 bases sitting between them. CDR1 and CDR2 from the germline V gene are SGHTS and YDEGEE. The chain's CDR3 is CASSLGDDYTF. The DNA of the CDR3 is TGTGCCAGCAGCTTAGGGGATGACTACACCTTC.

This sequence joins TRBV28 and TRBJ2-7; TRBD1 agrees at 7 bases. The CDR3 length is 16 residues. V dropped 8 bases and J dropped 0; count of bases not matched to a gene: 13. The germline V gene has CDR1 MDHEN and CDR2 SYDVKM. This CDR3 is CASQRPRGQLSYEQYF. The CDR3 DNA reads TGTGCCAGCCAACGACCCAGGGGACAGCTCTCCTACGAGCAGTACTTC.

The chain recombines TRBV2 with TRBJ2-1, with 8 bases aligning to TRBD1. This CDR3 is 14 amino acids long. Germline CDR1 SNHLY, CDR2 FYNNEI. The V and J ends lost 6 bases and 9 bases, in that order; junction bases with no gene match: 10. CDR3 coding DNA: TGTGCCAGCAGGGGACAGGTCGGGAGCGGTGAGCAGTTCTTC. It is translated as CASRGQVGSGEQFF.

The V and J genes are TRBV20-1 and TRBJ1-1, with a tentative D call TRBD1 (5 bases). Trimming pared 6 bases from V and 3 bases from J, leaving 5 bases between. The germline V gene has CDR1 DFQATT and CDR2 SNEGSKA (reference sequence). The CDR3 totals 10 residues. The CDR3 loop reads CSARDTEAFF. The CDR3 region has the DNA TGCAGTGCCAGGGACACTGAAGCTTTCTTT.

The chain carries TRBV5-6 and TRBJ2-2; the match to TRBD2 covers 8 bases. V lost 0 bases to trimming and J lost 4 bases; unmatched junction nucleotides: 8. Germline values: CDR1 SGHDT, CDR2 YYEEEE. CDR3 size: 17 residues. Here the CDR3 reads CASSLAVTGGITGELFF. The CDR3 DNA sequence: TGTGCCAGCAGCTTGGCTGTTACGGGGGGGATCACCGGGGAGCTGTTTTTT.

The chain combines TRBV30 with TRBJ1-1, with D hard to call. The germline gives CDR1 GTSNPN, CDR2 SVGIG (reference sequence). This CDR3 spans 13 amino acids. V lost 3 bases to trimming and J lost 1 base, with 9 bases between them. CDR3 residues: CAWSLDTNTEAFF. CDR3 sequence (DNA): TGTGCCTGGAGCTTAGACACGAACACTGAAGCTTTCTTT.

The chain joins TRBV11-2 to TRBJ2-7; 11 bases are shared with TRBD1. Germline V gene lookup returns CDR1 SGHAT and CDR2 FQNNGV. V lost 7 bases, J lost 5 bases, and 13 bases stayed unmatched. This CDR3 is 16 amino acids long. Written as DNA, the CDR3 is TGTGCCAGCAACCAGCGGGACAGGGGGGGGTTTCACGAGCAGTACTTC. This sequence encodes CASNQRDRGGFHEQYF.